The 27 T cell receptor beta chains in this list originate from one sample, sequenced in a study of T cell changes during pregnancy in multiple sclerosis. Measured with immunoSEQ multiplex PCR; TCRdb has only the in-frame clones, and not every one. The sample gives tens of thousands of clones, 85% to 95% of which show up once; around 0.5% is in the top ten. Sequencing used CD4+ T cells from peripheral blood mononuclear cells, obtained in the second trimester of pregnancy. The receptors stem from a female donor with multiple sclerosis, enrolled in a pregnancy study.

This rearrangement joins TRBV7-2 to TRBJ2-7; 9 bases agree with TRBD2. Losses at the gene ends were 1 base for V and 6 bases for J; bases not matched to a gene: 7. The CDR3 is made up of 15 amino acids. CDR1 and CDR2 from the germline V gene are SGHTA and FQGNSA. The CDR3 DNA reads TGTGCCAGCAGCTTAGTTGGTAGCGGGGGTGCCGAGCAGTACTTC. Translated, it gives CASSLVGSGGAEQYF.

J is TRBJ1-5 and V is TRBV21-1. TRBV21-1 is designated a pseudogene. CDR3 size: 15 residues. The CDR3 sequence is CASRRPMAGNQPQHF. Here the CDR3 DNA reads TGTGCCAGCAGAAGACCGATGGCGGGCAATCAGCCCCAGCATTTT.

The chain links TRBV7-2 to TRBJ1-5; TRBD1 is a possible D gene (6 bases). The CDR3 is made up of 15 amino acids. The germline V gene encodes CDR1 SGHTA and CDR2 FQGNSA. Trimming left V 5 bases short and J 7 bases short, with 18 bases between. Here the CDR3 DNA reads TGTGCCAGCAGCCTGCGCGGGGGCGTAGGACAGCCCCAGCATTTT. This encodes CASSLRGGVGQPQHF.

This chain connects TRBV7-5 to TRBJ1-2. TRBV7-5 is reported as a pseudogene. The CDR3 consists of 10 residues. CDR3 sequence reads: CARSFGGYTF. In nucleotides, the CDR3 is TGTGCCAGAAGCTTCGGTGGCTACACCTTC.

The DNA for the CDR3 is TGCGCCAGCAGCTCACAACTGGGGGGGGCTGAAGCTTTCTTT. It encodes CASSSQLGGAEAFF. The chain has TRBV5-1 and TRBJ1-1; perhaps TRBD1 as D (5 bases). This CDR3 has 14 residues. The V gene's germline CDR1 is SGHRS and CDR2 YFSETQ. Deletions cut 3 bases from V and 6 bases from J, with 15 bases between.

V and J are TRBV10-3 and TRBJ1-1; 7 positions match TRBD1. This CDR3 spans 13 amino acids. V lost 10 bases, J lost 3 bases, and 8 bases stayed unmatched. CDR1 is ENHRY, CDR2 SYGVKD, per germline. CDR3 sequence: CASMTGRDTEAFF. CDR3 DNA sequence: TGTGCCAGCATGACAGGGCGGGACACTGAAGCTTTCTTT.

The V call is TRBV19, the J call TRBJ2-1, with TRBD1 identical over 8 bases. V shed 3 bases and J 8 bases; nucleotides not matched to a gene: 3. The CDR3 spans 13 residues. CDR1 LNHDA and CDR2 SQIVND come from the germline V gene (reference sequence). Here the CDR3 reads CASSISGGDEQFF. The CDR3 coding sequence is TGTGCCAGTAGTATTTCAGGGGGCGATGAGCAGTTCTTC.

Written as DNA, the CDR3 is TGTGCCAGTACCGGCAAGGCAGGGAGCAATCAGCCCCAGCATTTT. Translation gives CASTGKAGSNQPQHF. The chain links TRBV19 to TRBJ1-5; D perhaps matches TRBD1 (5 bases). Deletions cut 7 bases from V and 1 base from J, with 14 bases between. There are 15 residues in the CDR3. Germline CDR1 is LNHDA and CDR2 is SQIVND (reference sequence). Based on the CDR3 plus reference TRBV19 and TRBJ1-5, the full variable domain is DGGITQSPKYLFRKEGQNVTLSCEQNLNHDAMYWYRQDPGQGLRLIYYSQIVNDFQKGDIAEGYSVSREKKESFPLTVTSAQKNPTAFYLCASTGKAGSNQPQHFGDGTRLSIL.

A remark on this clone: Because the CDR3's place on the DNA is in doubt, the DNA is left out and the CDR3 is given as listed by TCRdb. This chain joins TRBV11-1 and TRBJ1-2; the D call TRBD1 from the table was never checked on the DNA. The germline V gene encodes CDR1 SGHAT and CDR2 FQDESV (reference sequence). The CDR3 numbers 15 amino acids, ends counted. The CDR3 loop reads CASSFGPGGGYGYTF.

V gene TRBV4-2 combines with J gene TRBJ2-7, with D maybe TRBD1 (7 bases). The germline CDR1 and CDR2 sequences are LGHNA and YNFKEQ. There are 15 residues in the CDR3. V was cut by 5 bases and J by 1 base, with 15 bases left in between. CDR3 in amino acids: CASSSGGQGSYEQYF. DNA for the CDR3: TGTGCCAGCAGCTCAGGGGGGCAGGGGTCCTACGAGCAGTACTTC.

This rearrangement joins TRBV7-2 to TRBJ2-7; D possibly corresponds to TRBD1 (5 bases). With 2 bases removed from V and 4 bases from J, the gap between germline ends came to 15 bases. This CDR3 has 15 residues. Germline-derived CDR1 and CDR2 are SGHTA and FQGNSA. The CDR3 sequence is CASSLWAAGWYEQYF. CDR3 nucleotides: TGTGCCAGCAGCTTATGGGCGGCAGGGTGGTACGAGCAGTACTTC.

The chain employs TRBV27 and TRBJ1-6, with D possibly TRBD1 on 6 matching bases. This CDR3 region has 14 residues. CDR1 is MNHEY, CDR2 SMNVEV, per germline (reference sequence). V gave up 4 bases and J gave up 6 bases, with 10 bases separating them. The CDR3 coding sequence is TGTGCCAGCAGTTATGTAGGGGGTAATTCACCCCTCCACTTT. Translation gives CASSYVGGNSPLHF.

J is TRBJ2-1 and V is TRBV10-1; weak D call: TRBD2 (6 bases). Trimming took off 4 bases at V and 9 bases at J, with 16 bases between the two ends. CDR1 and CDR2 from the germline V gene are WNHNN and SYGVQD (reference sequence). The CDR3 length is 14 residues. The CDR3 DNA follows: TGCGCCAGCAGTGGTGTACTCCCGGGACTTGAGCAGTTCTTC. This codes for CASSGVLPGLEQFF.

The chain links TRBV5-6 to TRBJ2-4; D might be TRBD1 (7 bases). The CDR3 has 13 amino acids. The germline V and J ends were trimmed by 4 bases and 9 bases, with 14 bases remaining between them. The germline gives CDR1 SGHDT, CDR2 YYEEEE. The CDR3 reads CASSGGTAGIQYF. CDR3 DNA: TGTGCCAGCAGCGGCGGGACAGCGGGCATTCAGTACTTC.

V and J are TRBV29-1 and TRBJ1-1, with unresolved D. The V end was cut by 4 bases, the J end by 1 base, with 7 bases between. There are 12 residues in the CDR3. The germline V gene has CDR1 SQVTM and CDR2 ANQGSEA. The CDR3, as DNA: TGCAGCGTTGCTGTTTGGAACACTGAAGCTTTCTTT. Encoded protein: CSVAVWNTEAFF.

This rearrangement joins TRBV29-1 to TRBJ2-2; D perhaps matches TRBD1 (6 bases). The CDR3 is made up of 11 amino acids. Germline loops: CDR1 SQVTM, CDR2 ANQGSEA. V lost 5 bases, J lost 6 bases, and 7 bases lay in between. CDR3 residues: CSVKGAGELFF. CDR3 coding DNA: TGCAGCGTTAAGGGGGCCGGGGAGCTGTTTTTT.

The chain employs TRBV13 and TRBJ2-1; 13 nucleotides align to TRBD2. The CDR3 loop spans 15 amino acids. V shed 5 bases, J shed 6 bases, and the junction held 4 bases outside the gene matches. Germline values: CDR1 PRHDT, CDR2 FYEKMQ (reference sequence). CDR3: CASSMTSGRSNEQFF. The DNA of the CDR3 is TGTGCCAGCAGCATGACTAGCGGGAGGTCCAATGAGCAGTTCTTC.

The V and J genes are TRBV2 and TRBJ1-2; no reliable D call. The germline V and J ends were trimmed by 4 bases and 6 bases, with 12 bases remaining between them. CDR1 SNHLY and CDR2 FYNNEI come from the germline V gene. This CDR3 has 13 amino acids. The CDR3 loop is CASSGVVTNGYTF. The DNA for the CDR3 is TGTGCCAGCAGTGGAGTGGTTACGAATGGCTACACCTTC.

V and J are TRBV18 and TRBJ1-2; tentative D call: TRBD1 (5 bases). The CDR3 is made up of 14 amino acids. Germline CDR1 KGHSH, CDR2 LQKENI. V was clipped by 4 bases and J by 4 bases, with 13 bases between them. CDR3 region: CASSQKDTAYGYTF. The DNA for the CDR3 is TGTGCCAGCTCACAAAAGGACACGGCCTATGGCTACACCTTC.

The J gene is TRBJ2-4, the V gene TRBV20-1; D unclear. The V and J ends lost 6 bases and 3 bases respectively, with 6 bases between them. Per the germline V gene, CDR1 is DFQATT and CDR2 is SNEGSKA (reference sequence). CDR3 length: 11 amino acids. The CDR3 bases are TGCAGTGCCCCGGGCAAAAACATTCAGTACTTC. Translating it yields CSAPGKNIQYF.

The V call is TRBV7-9, the J call TRBJ1-2; TRBD1 agrees at 8 bases. Germline lookup yields CDR1 SEHNR and CDR2 FQNEAQ (reference sequence). Unmatched junction bases numbered 10, after V lost 0 bases and J lost 4 bases. The CDR3 totals 17 residues. CDR3: CASSLALQDRVSYGYTF. CDR3 nucleotide sequence: TGTGCCAGCAGCTTAGCTCTGCAGGACAGGGTAAGCTATGGCTACACCTTC.

The CDR3 DNA follows: TGTGCCAGCAGTCAACAGGGGTACACAGATACGCAGTATTTT. It translates to CASSQQGYTDTQYF. V gene TRBV27 combines with J gene TRBJ2-3, with TRBD1 matching over 7 bases. CDR1 MNHEY and CDR2 SMNVEV come from the germline V gene (reference sequence). Losses at the gene ends were 5 bases for V and 2 bases for J; bases not matched to a gene: 4. CDR3 length equals 14 residues.

J is TRBJ1-4 and V is TRBV4-3; TRBD1 might be the D (5 bases). Germline V lookup: CDR1 LGHNA, CDR2 YSLEER. This CDR3 has 14 amino acids. V gave up 0 bases and J gave up 7 bases, with 9 bases separating them. This CDR3 reads CASSQEGRGEKLFF. The CDR3 DNA reads as TGCGCCAGCAGCCAAGAGGGTAGGGGTGAAAAACTGTTTTTT.

The chain is built from TRBV5-4 and TRBJ2-7; tentative D call: TRBD2 (5 bases). V dropped 0 bases and J dropped 0 bases, with 10 bases sitting between them. The CDR3 length is 15 residues. Germline CDR1 reads SGHNT; CDR2 reads YYREEE (reference sequence). CDR3: CASSLALGSSYEQYF. CDR3 bases: TGTGCCAGCAGCTTGGCCCTAGGGAGCTCCTACGAGCAGTACTTC.

The chain has TRBV5-4 and TRBJ1-1; TRBD1 is a possible D gene (5 bases). The CDR3 extends over 17 amino acids. V dropped 5 bases and J dropped 2 bases, with 22 bases sitting between them. Per germline, CDR1 SGHNT and CDR2 YYREEE (reference sequence). In nucleotides, the CDR3 is TGTGCCAGCAGTCCCATGCAGGTGGGGGGATACAACACTGAAGCTTTCTTT. It translates to CASSPMQVGGYNTEAFF.

The CDR3 sequence is CASSTGIYEQYF. The CDR3 DNA reads as TGTGCCAGCAGCACGGGAATCTACGAGCAGTACTTC. V and J are TRBV28 and TRBJ2-7; a possible D gene is TRBD2 (5 bases). The CDR3 extends over 12 amino acids. V lost 6 bases, J lost 3 bases, and 9 bases lay in between. Germline V lookup: CDR1 MDHEN, CDR2 SYDVKM.

The V call is TRBV7-9, the J call TRBJ1-1, with TRBD1 matching 7 bases. Trimming at V came to 5 bases and at J to 1 base, leaving 7 bases not matched to a gene. The germline gives CDR1 SEHNR, CDR2 FQNEAQ (reference sequence). The CDR3 spans 15 residues. The CDR3 DNA follows: TGTGCCAGCAGCCCTGTCACAGGGGCGAACACTGAAGCTTTCTTT. It encodes CASSPVTGANTEAFF.